The next 8 T cell receptor beta chains were all read from a single sample in a study of blood T cell repertoires in COVID-19. Libraries were prepared by immunoSEQ multiplex PCR; TCRdb keeps only in-frame clonotypes and omits some of them. The sample lists 99,000 or so clones, 81% occurring once. Sequencing was done on a sample of peripheral blood. The receptors here all came from a man older than 75 with acute or convalescent COVID-19.

This chain connects TRBV5-4 to TRBJ2-7, with D possibly matching TRBD2 (6 bases). The V end lost 3 bases, the J end lost 6 bases, and 16 bases lay between the germline ends. Germline lookup yields CDR1 SGHNT and CDR2 YYREEE (reference sequence). CDR3 length equals 14 residues. CDR3 protein: CASSSYRDSGEQYF. CDR3 in DNA: TGTGCCAGCAGCTCCTACCGGGACTCTGGCGAGCAGTACTTC.

V usage is TRBV29-1 and J usage is TRBJ2-2; 15 bases align to TRBD2. V shed 7 bases, J shed 5 bases, and the junction held 5 bases outside the gene matches. Germline assignment: CDR1 SQVTM and CDR2 ANQGSEA. This CDR3 spans 15 amino acids. The CDR3 DNA follows: TGCAGCGGAAAAGGACTAGCGGGAGGGACCGGGGAGCTGTTTTTT. This encodes CSGKGLAGGTGELFF.

This clone was counted only a few times. The chain employs TRBV10-1 and TRBJ1-5; no clear D gene. This CDR3 is built from 13 residues. V gave up 4 bases and J gave up 4 bases, with 8 bases separating them. The germline gives CDR1 WNHNN, CDR2 SYGVQD (reference sequence). The CDR3 sequence: CASSASGNQPQHF. The CDR3 nucleotides are TGCGCCAGCAGTGCCTCGGGAAATCAGCCCCAGCATTTT.

This sequence joins TRBV9 and TRBJ2-3, with 14 bases aligning to TRBD2. Germline V lookup: CDR1 SGDLS, CDR2 YYNGEE. This CDR3 is built from 18 residues. The ends lost 4 bases at V and 3 bases at J; junction bases unmatched: 10. For the CDR3, the DNA is TGTGCCAGCAGCAGACTAGCGGGAGGGTATCTACTGACAGATACGCAGTATTTT. It encodes CASSRLAGGYLLTDTQYF.

The J gene is TRBJ2-2, the V gene TRBV7-8; 8 bases are shared with TRBD2. The germline CDR1 and CDR2 sequences are SGHVS and FQNEAQ. This CDR3 is built from 17 residues. V lost 5 bases and J lost 1; bases outside the gene matches: 9. This chain's CDR3 is CASSQRTSLENTGELFF. The CDR3 coding sequence is TGTGCCAGCAGCCAACGGACTAGCCTGGAGAACACCGGGGAGCTGTTTTTT.

V usage is TRBV23-1 and J usage is TRBJ2-5; TRBD1 is a possible D gene (6 bases). TRBV23-1 is known as an ORF, though its function is uncertain. The CDR3 spans 18 residues. V was trimmed by 2 bases and J by 4 bases, leaving 23 bases between them. In DNA, the CDR3 is TGCGCCAGCAGTCAAGGAGATCAGACAGGTTGGTTGGGAGAGACCCAGTACTTC. Translation: CASSQGDQTGWLGETQYF.

This clone occurred once. V usage is TRBV29-1 and J usage is TRBJ2-7; 7 bases agree with TRBD2. The CDR3 extends over 14 amino acids. CDR1 and CDR2 from the germline V gene are SQVTM and ANQGSEA. With 7 bases clipped from V and 2 bases from J, the junction kept 11 bases outside the gene matches. The CDR3 spells CSAKLPSGPYEQYF. The CDR3 region has the DNA TGCAGCGCGAAGCTTCCTAGCGGACCCTACGAGCAGTACTTC.

This clone was seen a handful of times. The V gene is TRBV5-1, the J gene TRBJ1-1; no clear D gene. Germline V lookup: CDR1 SGHRS, CDR2 YFSETQ. V was cut by 0 bases and J by 1 base, with 10 bases left in between. This CDR3 has 15 residues. CDR3 sequence reads: CASSLANSANTEAFF. In nucleotides, the CDR3 is TGCGCCAGCAGCTTGGCCAACAGTGCGAACACTGAAGCTTTCTTT.